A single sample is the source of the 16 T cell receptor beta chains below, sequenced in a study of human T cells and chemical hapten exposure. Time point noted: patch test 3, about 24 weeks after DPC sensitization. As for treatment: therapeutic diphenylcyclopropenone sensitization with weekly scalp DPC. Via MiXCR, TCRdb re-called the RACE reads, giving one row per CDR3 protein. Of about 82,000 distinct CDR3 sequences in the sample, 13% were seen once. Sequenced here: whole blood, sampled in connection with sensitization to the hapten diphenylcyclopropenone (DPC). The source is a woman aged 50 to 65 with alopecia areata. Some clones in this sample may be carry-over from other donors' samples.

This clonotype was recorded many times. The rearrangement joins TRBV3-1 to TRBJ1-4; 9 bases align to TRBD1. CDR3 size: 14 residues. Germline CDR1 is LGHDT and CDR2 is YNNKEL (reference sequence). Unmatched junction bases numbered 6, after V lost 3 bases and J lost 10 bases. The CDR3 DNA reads TGTGCCAGCAGCCATGGGGACAGGGCCGGAAAACTGTTTTTT. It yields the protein CASSHGDRAGKLFF.

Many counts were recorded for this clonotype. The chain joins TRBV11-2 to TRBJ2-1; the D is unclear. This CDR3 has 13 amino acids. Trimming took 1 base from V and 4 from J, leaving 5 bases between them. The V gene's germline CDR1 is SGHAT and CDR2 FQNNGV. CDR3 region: CASSLGGYNEQFF. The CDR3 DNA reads TGTGCCAGCAGCTTAGGCGGATACAATGAGCAGTTCTTC. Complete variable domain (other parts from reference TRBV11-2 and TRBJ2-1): EAGVAQSPRYKIIEKRQSVAFWCNPISGHATLYWYQQILGQGPKLLIQFQNNGVVDDSQLPKDRFSAERLKGVDSTLKIQPAKLEDSAVYLCASSLGGYNEQFFGPGTRLTVL.

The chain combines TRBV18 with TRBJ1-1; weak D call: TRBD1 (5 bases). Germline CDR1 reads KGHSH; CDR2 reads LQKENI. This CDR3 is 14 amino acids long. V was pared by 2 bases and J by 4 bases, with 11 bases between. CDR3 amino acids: CASSPVRDVTEAFF. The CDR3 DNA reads TGTGCCAGCTCACCAGTTAGGGACGTCACTGAAGCTTTCTTT.

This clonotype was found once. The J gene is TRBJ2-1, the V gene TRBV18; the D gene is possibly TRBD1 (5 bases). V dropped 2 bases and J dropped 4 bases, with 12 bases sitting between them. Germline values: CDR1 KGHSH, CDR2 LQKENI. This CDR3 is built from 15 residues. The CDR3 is CASSPSIQGYNEQFF. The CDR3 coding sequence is TGTGCCAGCTCACCATCTATCCAGGGATACAATGAGCAGTTCTTC.

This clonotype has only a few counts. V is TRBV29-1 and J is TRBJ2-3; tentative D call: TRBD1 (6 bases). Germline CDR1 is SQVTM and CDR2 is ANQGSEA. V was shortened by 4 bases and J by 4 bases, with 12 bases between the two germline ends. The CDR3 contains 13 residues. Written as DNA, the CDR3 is TGCAGCGTTGCCAGGGGAAGGTCAGATACGCAGTATTTT. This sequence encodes CSVARGRSDTQYF.

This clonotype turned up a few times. DNA for the CDR3: TGCAGCGTTGATACAATGAACACTGAAGCTTTCTTT. This encodes CSVDTMNTEAFF. This chain uses TRBV29-1 with TRBJ1-1, with D hard to call. The CDR3 runs to 12 residues. Trimming shortened V by 3 bases and J by 0 bases, and 5 bases separated the two germline ends. Germline CDR1 and CDR2: SQVTM and ANQGSEA.

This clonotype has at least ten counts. The CDR3 DNA reads as TGCAGTGCTAGAGAAGTTACAGTGGCACAGTACTTC. This translates into CSAREVTVAQYF. The chain is built from TRBV20-1 and TRBJ2-7; D is ambiguous. The ends were cut back, 0 bases at V and 10 bases at J, with 13 bases in the middle. Looked up from germline, CDR1 is DFQATT and CDR2 is SNEGSKA (reference sequence). This CDR3 region has 12 residues.

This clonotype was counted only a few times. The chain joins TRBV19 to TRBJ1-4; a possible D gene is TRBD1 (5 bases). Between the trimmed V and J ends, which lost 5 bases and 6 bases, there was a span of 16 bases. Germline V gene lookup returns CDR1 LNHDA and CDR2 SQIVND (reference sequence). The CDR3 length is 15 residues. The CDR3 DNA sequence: TGTGCCAGTAGTCGTACCTCAGGGTACGATGAAAAACTGTTTTTT. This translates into CASSRTSGYDEKLFF.

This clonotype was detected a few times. The CDR3 is CASSPGRTYNEQFF. The CDR3 nucleotides are TGTGCCAGCAGCCCAGGGAGGACCTACAATGAGCAGTTCTTC. V is TRBV2 and J is TRBJ2-1; maybe TRBD2 (6 bases). V lost 6 bases to trimming and J lost 2 bases, with 11 bases between them. This CDR3 is 14 amino acids long. CDR1 is SNHLY and CDR2 is FYNNEI in the germline V gene.

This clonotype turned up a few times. CDR3 region: CSVVAGAWAFF. The CDR3 coding sequence is TGCAGCGTTGTTGCGGGGGCATGGGCTTTCTTT. J is TRBJ1-1 and V is TRBV29-1; possibly TRBD1 for D (6 bases). The germline CDR1 and CDR2 sequences are SQVTM and ANQGSEA. CDR3 size: 11 residues. The V end lost 4 bases, the J end lost 11 bases, and 14 bases lay between the germline ends.

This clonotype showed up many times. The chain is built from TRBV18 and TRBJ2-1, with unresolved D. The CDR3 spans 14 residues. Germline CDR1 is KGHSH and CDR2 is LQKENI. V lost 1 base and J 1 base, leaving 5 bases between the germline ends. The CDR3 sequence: CASSPLESYNEQFF. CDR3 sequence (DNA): TGTGCCAGCTCACCACTTGAATCCTACAATGAGCAGTTCTTC.

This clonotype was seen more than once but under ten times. Written as DNA, the CDR3 is TGTGCCAGCAGCCAAGATCCAGGGCGCGGCTATGGCTACACCTTC. It is translated as CASSQDPGRGYGYTF. V and J are TRBV4-2 and TRBJ1-2; weak D call: TRBD1 (5 bases). The CDR3 is 15 residues long. CDR1 is LGHNA, CDR2 YNFKEQ, per germline. V was cut by 0 bases and J by 4 bases, with 12 bases left in between.

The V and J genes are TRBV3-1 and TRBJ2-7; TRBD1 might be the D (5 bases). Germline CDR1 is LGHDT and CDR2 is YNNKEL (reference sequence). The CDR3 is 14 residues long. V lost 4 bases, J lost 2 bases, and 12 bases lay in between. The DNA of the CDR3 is TGTGCCAGCAGCCGGACCCTGGACACCTACGAGCAGTACTTC. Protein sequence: CASSRTLDTYEQYF.

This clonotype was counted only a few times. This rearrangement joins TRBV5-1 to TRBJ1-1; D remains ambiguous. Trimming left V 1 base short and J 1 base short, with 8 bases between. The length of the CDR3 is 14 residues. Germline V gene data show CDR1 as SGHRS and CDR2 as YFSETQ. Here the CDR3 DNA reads TGCGCCAGCAGCTTGCAGGCGGAGAACACTGAAGCTTTCTTT. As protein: CASSLQAENTEAFF.

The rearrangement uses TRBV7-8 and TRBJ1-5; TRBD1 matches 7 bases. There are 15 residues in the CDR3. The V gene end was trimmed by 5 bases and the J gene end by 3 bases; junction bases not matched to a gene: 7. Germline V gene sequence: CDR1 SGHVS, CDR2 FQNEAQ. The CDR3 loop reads CASSQDRQSNQPQHF. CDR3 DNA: TGTGCCAGCAGCCAGGACAGGCAATCCAATCAGCCCCAGCATTTT.

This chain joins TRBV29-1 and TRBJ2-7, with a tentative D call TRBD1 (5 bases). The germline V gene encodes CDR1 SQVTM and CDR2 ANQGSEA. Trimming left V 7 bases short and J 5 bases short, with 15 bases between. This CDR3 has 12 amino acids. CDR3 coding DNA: TGCAGCGCCCTAAGGGGTTCCCACGAGCAGTACTTC. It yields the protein CSALRGSHEQYF.